These 11 T cell receptor beta chains came from one sample sequenced in a study of blood T cell repertoires in COVID-19. The method was immunoSEQ multiplex PCR; TCRdb's version includes in-frame clones alone and lacks a portion of them. The table has 30,000 to 40,000 clones, roughly 84% seen once. The sample was peripheral blood. The receptors shown here come from a man aged 55 to 69 with active COVID-19.

The chain is built from TRBV9 and TRBJ1-1; no definite D call. The CDR3 loop spans 15 amino acids. Germline V gene data show CDR1 as SGDLS and CDR2 as YYNGEE. Trimming left V 0 bases short and J 1 base short, with 10 bases between. The CDR3, as DNA: TGTGCCAGCAGCGTAGGTGGAGCGGGGAACACTGAAGCTTTCTTT. It is translated as CASSVGGAGNTEAFF.

The V call is TRBV4-3, the J call TRBJ2-7; 8 nucleotides match TRBD1. V dropped 5 bases and J dropped 1; count of bases not matched to a gene: 4. CDR1 and CDR2 from the germline V gene are LGHNA and YSLEER. The CDR3 sequence is 14 residues long. CDR3 bases: TGCGCCAGCAGCACTGGACAGGGTTCCTACGAGCAGTACTTC. This sequence encodes CASSTGQGSYEQYF.

The chain carries TRBV11-2 and TRBJ2-3; TRBD2 is a possible D gene (6 bases). The V and J ends lost 3 bases and 0 bases respectively, with 10 bases between them. The CDR3 is 15 residues long. The germline V gene has CDR1 SGHAT and CDR2 FQNNGV. The CDR3 DNA is TGTGCCAGCAGCTTGAGAGGGAGGAGCACAGATACGCAGTATTTT. It yields the protein CASSLRGRSTDTQYF.

The chain carries TRBV9 and TRBJ2-6, with 10 positions matching TRBD1. The ends lost 4 bases at V and 1 base at J; junction bases unmatched: 5. The V gene's germline CDR1 is SGDLS and CDR2 YYNGEE. The CDR3 runs to 17 residues. The DNA of the CDR3 is TGTGCCAGCAGCCCCCGGGACAGGGGATCTGGGGCCAACGTCCTGACTTTC. Translation gives CASSPRDRGSGANVLTF.

The gene calls are TRBV21-1 and TRBJ2-5; TRBD1 is taken as the D call from the table, unchecked against the DNA. TRBV21-1 is flagged as a pseudogene. The CDR3 runs to 13 residues. The CDR3 DNA is TGTGCCAGCAGTGTCAGGGGAGAGGAGACCCAGTACTTC. Protein: CASSVRGEETQYF.

This chain uses TRBV7-6 with TRBJ1-4; D might be TRBD1 (5 bases). There are 16 residues in the CDR3. The ends were cut back, 9 bases at V and 3 bases at J, with 20 bases in the middle. Germline V gene lookup returns CDR1 SGHVS and CDR2 FNYEAQ. CDR3 sequence reads: CASRRDGTTANEKLFF. In DNA, the CDR3 is TGTGCCAGTAGGCGGGACGGCACCACGGCTAATGAAAAACTGTTTTTT.

The chain joins TRBV4-2 to TRBJ1-5, with 7 positions matching TRBD1. V was pared by 1 base and J by 1 base, with 4 bases of the junction left unmatched. The CDR3 loop spans 16 amino acids. Germline V gene data show CDR1 as LGHNA and CDR2 as YNFKEQ. This chain's CDR3 is CASSQGQGRSNQPQHF. CDR3 in DNA: TGTGCCAGCAGCCAAGGACAGGGCCGAAGCAATCAGCCCCAGCATTTT.

The chain recombines TRBV5-8 with TRBJ1-2; possibly TRBD1 for D (6 bases). CDR1 SGHTS and CDR2 YDEGEE come from the germline V gene. The CDR3 runs to 13 residues. Trimming pared 4 bases from V and 4 bases from J, leaving 11 bases between. The chain's CDR3 is CASSPTGVYGYTF. The CDR3 DNA follows: TGTGCCAGCAGCCCGACAGGAGTCTATGGCTACACCTTC.

The chain combines TRBV5-4 with TRBJ2-5, with D maybe TRBD2 (6 bases). The V end was cut by 4 bases, the J end by 3 bases, with 13 bases between. Per the germline V gene, CDR1 is SGHNT and CDR2 is YYREEE (reference sequence). CDR3 length equals 14 residues. CDR3 coding DNA: TGTGCCAGCAGCCTGGGGACTGCGAAAGAGACCCAGTACTTC. This encodes CASSLGTAKETQYF. The entire variable domain, with the rest obtained from reference TRBV5-4 and TRBJ2-5, is as follows: ETGVTQSPTHLIKTRGQQVTLRCSSQSGHNTVSWYQQALGQGPQFIFQYYREEENGRGNFPPRFSGLQFPNYSSELNVNALELDDSALYLCASSLGTAKETQYFGPGTRLLVL.

This chain uses TRBV7-3 with TRBJ2-5; 7 bases agree with TRBD1. This CDR3 is built from 14 residues. Germline values: CDR1 SGHTA, CDR2 FQGTGA. J was trimmed by 4 bases and V by 5 bases; bases with no gene match: 7. The CDR3 sequence: CASSPTGPGETQYF. CDR3 nucleotide sequence: TGTGCCAGCAGCCCGACAGGGCCGGGAGAGACCCAGTACTTC.

This sequence joins TRBV19 and TRBJ2-3, with 7 bases matching TRBD2. Germline values: CDR1 LNHDA, CDR2 SQIVND (reference sequence). This CDR3 has 14 residues. Trimming at V came to 6 bases and at J to 1 base, leaving 4 bases not matched to a gene. CDR3 in DNA: TGTGCCAGTAGACCAGGGAGGGGCACAGATACGCAGTATTTT. Amino acid sequence: CASRPGRGTDTQYF.